Listed here is a single TCR beta chain. Its antigen is still unknown. Within one base of it there is no much larger clone, and no base qualities were kept. This sample was included in a study of T cell changes during pregnancy in multiple sclerosis (dated by TCRdb to the late 2010s). Background for the entire study: Changes in the T cell repertoire over the course of pregnancy were examined in this study in women with multiple sclerosis.

CDR1 MNHEY and CDR2 SMNVEV were looked up in the germline V gene (reference sequence). The germline V and J ends show losses of 7 bases and 4 bases respectively, and no gene match explains 16 bases of the junction. The CDR3 sequence holds 17 residues, the cysteine and phenylalanine included. Solely the CDR3 DNA is kept, with 51 bases framed from the first base. The protocol used for the library was the immunoSEQ multiplex PCR assay. What TCRdb holds here is the immuneACCESS table cut down to in-frame rearrangements. Part of the clones is not present; checked against another copy, under half of the missing clones reflect an unresolved V gene, and the others are unexplained. For this sample there are some 59,000 clones; about nine tenths appear just once. The ten largest clones capture over 5% of the sample.

The sequences come from peripheral blood, collected in the third trimester of pregnancy. The source is a female donor in good health, enrolled as a control in a pregnancy study. The chain joins TRBV27 to TRBJ2-3, with 8 middle bases fitting TRBD1. Here the CDR3 is given as CASTPLRTGLIPDTQYF. In nucleotides, the sequence is TGTGCCAGCACCCCGCTCCGGACAGGGCTAATTCCAGATACGCAGTATTTT.